The present entry profiles one T cell receptor beta chain with its context. Its cognate antigen is unknown. This record comes from a study of Tregs in tolerant kidney transplant recipients. CD4+CD25+CD127- Tregs, CD4+CD25- non-Tregs, CD4 and CD8 cells were sorted. Regarding the study as a whole: The small number of patients limits these findings pending further validation. The most relevant donor-specific Treg TCRbeta repertoire apparently came from expansion with activated donor B cells. No direct test of biological reproducibility was done here.

Sequencing used immunoSEQ multiplex PCR; TCRdb keeps in-frame clones, though not all of them. The sample has 75,000 to 95,000 clones, about 92% seen once. CDR1 and CDR2 from the germline V gene are MNHEY and SVGAGI. The ends were cut back, 5 bases at V and 11 bases at J, with 15 bases in the middle. This CDR3 has 12 residues. The sequence was obtained from a human donor in good health. The sample taken for sequencing was CD8+ T cells from blood. The J gene is TRBJ1-1, the V gene TRBV6-5; D is undetermined. CDR3: CASSPGGPLAFF. The CDR3 DNA reads as TGTGCCAGCAGTCCCGGTGGGCCGCTGGCTTTCTTT.